This TCR beta chain was obtained from a study of cytomegalovirus exposure and HLA in healthy donors. Study in general: Among fewer than 500 genotyped donors, roughly 81% fell in the Caucasian-associated ancestry cluster.

Whole-study results and caveats: The authors judged a highly shared variant cluster likely a sequencing artifact.

CDR1 and CDR2 (germline): SGDLS, YYNGEE. The CDR3 runs to 15 residues. V was pared by 0 bases and J by 2 bases, with 11 bases between. In the case of this clone: The antigen remains unidentified.

PCR employed 60 Vbeta and 13 Jbeta primers. Only in-frame clones appear in the TCRdb table, and some are missing; sequencing was by immunoSEQ multiplex PCR. The repertoire includes about 200,000 clones, roughly 83% of them detected once, and more than 0.35% sits in the top ten. Sequenced input: PBMCs. The chain couples TRBV9 to TRBJ1-2; the D gene is possibly TRBD1 (5 bases). This TCR derives from a male donor in good health and CMV-seropositive. CDR3 bases: TGTGCCAGCAGCGTAGTCGGGGGGGACAACTATGGCTACACCTTC. As protein: CASSVVGGDNYGYTF.